One and the same sample provided the 27 T cell receptor beta chains below, sequenced in a study of multiple sclerosis patients with progressive multifocal leukoencephalopathy. Clones were sequenced by immunoSEQ multiplex PCR, and TCRdb holds only the in-frame ones, with some missing. The data show 25,000 to 35,000 clones, 80% to 95% seen once. Time point here: before natalizumab initiation. The sample was PBMCs. The source is a man aged 25-45 years with multiple sclerosis.

This clone was seen only once. V gene TRBV13 combines with J gene TRBJ2-1; TRBD2 might be the D (6 bases). From germline, CDR1 is PRHDT and CDR2 FYEKMQ (reference sequence). This CDR3 has 12 amino acids. The V end lost 7 bases, the J end lost 4 bases, and 8 bases lay between the germline ends. The CDR3 sequence: CASTREYNEQFF. The CDR3 DNA is TGTGCCAGCACGCGGGAATACAATGAGCAGTTCTTC.

This chain connects TRBV27 to TRBJ1-4; 7 bases are a match to TRBD1. CDR1 is MNHEY and CDR2 is SMNVEV in the germline V gene (reference sequence). The V gene end was trimmed by 1 base and the J gene end by 1 base; junction bases not matched to a gene: 3. This CDR3 spans 16 amino acids. The CDR3: CASSLYHRGTNEKLFF. In DNA, the CDR3 is TGTGCCAGCAGTTTATACCACAGGGGAACTAATGAAAAACTGTTTTTT.

The rearrangement uses TRBV5-1 and TRBJ2-1; 8 positions match TRBD1. CDR1 SGHRS and CDR2 YFSETQ come from the germline V gene. Germline trimming cut 3 bases from V and 9 bases from J; bases unmatched to any gene: 11. This CDR3 region has 15 residues. The CDR3 coding sequence is TGCGCCAGCAGCTCCGGACAGGGATCTTCAAGTGAGCAGTTCTTC. Protein product: CASSSGQGSSSEQFF.

The rearrangement links TRBV9 to TRBJ2-1; weak D call: TRBD2 (6 bases). The V end was cut by 6 bases, the J end by 3 bases, with 16 bases between. This CDR3 is 15 amino acids long. Germline loops: CDR1 SGDLS, CDR2 YYNGEE. CDR3 loop: CASTLSGAYYNEQFF. For the CDR3, the DNA is TGTGCCAGCACGCTTAGCGGAGCTTACTACAATGAGCAGTTCTTC.

The V gene is TRBV6-5, the J gene TRBJ2-7; D call uncertain. Deletions cut 2 bases from V and 3 bases from J, with 8 bases between. Per germline, CDR1 MNHEY and CDR2 SVGAGI. The CDR3 has 13 amino acids. The CDR3 nucleotides read TGTGCCAGCAGTTACGGTCCCGACTACGAGCAGTACTTC. Protein: CASSYGPDYEQYF.

This rearrangement joins TRBV7-6 to TRBJ2-7; D gene ambiguous. V was cut by 2 bases and J by 1 base, with 12 bases left in between. This CDR3 is 15 amino acids long. Germline CDR1 reads SGHVS; CDR2 reads FNYEAQ. CDR3 region: CASSLRSTWSYEQYF. In nucleotides, the CDR3 is TGTGCCAGCAGCTTACGGAGCACCTGGTCCTACGAGCAGTACTTC.

Only one count was recorded for this clone. The V and J genes are TRBV19 and TRBJ1-5; D gene ambiguous. V shed 2 bases and J shed 2 bases, with 19 bases lying between them. The germline gives CDR1 LNHDA, CDR2 SQIVND (reference sequence). The CDR3 contains 18 residues. CDR3 residues: CASSIWAGRWKGNQPQHF. Written as DNA, the CDR3 is TGTGCCAGTAGTATATGGGCCGGGCGCTGGAAGGGCAATCAGCCCCAGCATTTT.

The rearrangement links TRBV30 to TRBJ2-2, with D unresolved. The CDR3 extends over 14 amino acids. The V end was cut by 2 bases, the J end by 3 bases, with 10 bases between. CDR1 and CDR2 from the germline V gene are GTSNPN and SVGIG (reference sequence). The CDR3 DNA reads as TGTGCCTGGAGTCGGGCCACTCACACCGGGGAGCTGTTTTTT. It translates to CAWSRATHTGELFF.

The chain is built from TRBV13 and TRBJ2-3; 9 bases align to TRBD2. The length of the CDR3 is 17 residues. Germline V gene data show CDR1 as PRHDT and CDR2 as FYEKMQ (reference sequence). V was clipped by 0 bases and J by 0 bases; unmatched bases: 4. The CDR3 sequence is CASSLGLAGPSTDTQYF. As DNA, the CDR3 is TGTGCCAGCAGCTTAGGCCTAGCGGGGCCAAGCACAGATACGCAGTATTTT.

This clone was observed a single time. The chain uses TRBV18 and TRBJ2-1, with 9 nucleotides matching TRBD1. Germline trimming cut 8 bases from V and 9 bases from J; bases unmatched to any gene: 8. The CDR3 is 13 amino acids. Germline V gene data show CDR1 as KGHSH and CDR2 as LQKENI. CDR3 sequence: CASHRTGEGEQFF. The CDR3 region has the DNA TGTGCCAGCCACCGGACAGGGGAGGGTGAGCAGTTCTTC.

The J gene is TRBJ1-1, the V gene TRBV5-1; unclear D gene. Deletions cut 1 base from V and 0 bases from J, with 7 bases between. The CDR3 is 14 amino acids. The germline gives CDR1 SGHRS, CDR2 YFSETQ. CDR3 loop: CASSLSQLNTEAFF. CDR3 coding DNA: TGCGCCAGCAGCTTGAGTCAACTGAACACTGAAGCTTTCTTT.

The chain links TRBV21-1 to TRBJ2-7; the table's D call of TRBD2 was not tested on the DNA. TRBV21-1 has pseudogene status. The CDR3 totals 17 residues. CDR3 DNA: TGTGCCAGCAGCAAAAGCGGCCCCGAGCGGGAGCGCTACGAGCAGTACGTC. Protein product: CASSKSGPERERYEQYV.

The chain carries TRBV29-1 and TRBJ1-2, with 9 bases lining up with TRBD1. There are 16 residues in the CDR3. Germline-derived CDR1 and CDR2 are SQVTM and ANQGSEA. With V trimmed by 1 base and J by 4 bases, 10 bases remained unmatched. For the CDR3, the DNA is TGCAGCGTTGAAGGGATGAACAGGGGGCGGGCCTATGGCTACACCTTC. This codes for CSVEGMNRGRAYGYTF. The full variable domain, completed using reference TRBV29-1 and TRBJ1-2, is SAVISQKPSRDICQRGTSLTIQCQVDSQVTMMFWYRQQPGQSLTLIATANQGSEATYESGFVIDKFPISRPNLTFSTLTVSNMSPEDSSIYLCSVEGMNRGRAYGYTFGSGTRLTVV.

The gene calls are TRBV2 and TRBJ2-5; 8 bases line up with TRBD2. With the DNA end fitting TRBJ2-7 better, the J assignment may be wrong. This CDR3 has 18 amino acids. CDR1 SNHLY and CDR2 FYNNEI come from the germline V gene. The CDR3 DNA reads as TGTGCCAGCACCCTGCCGCTGGATAGCGGGAAGACCACCTACGAGCAGTACTTC. Its translation is CASTLPLDSGKTTYEQYF.

The chain joins TRBV11-3 to TRBJ2-7; 10 bases are a match to TRBD1. CDR1 is SGHNT and CDR2 is YENEEA in the germline V gene. With 1 base clipped from V and 3 bases from J, the junction kept 6 bases outside the gene matches. The CDR3 runs to 16 residues. The DNA for the CDR3 is TGTGCCAGCAGCTTAGGGGGGACAGGGGCCGACTACGAGCAGTACTTC. This encodes CASSLGGTGADYEQYF.

The rearrangement links TRBV27 to TRBJ2-3, with 7 positions matching TRBD2. From germline, CDR1 is MNHEY and CDR2 SMNVEV (reference sequence). V was clipped by 5 bases and J by 1 base; unmatched bases: 9. This CDR3 contains 16 residues. This CDR3 reads CASSPLGGLGTDTQYF. The CDR3 region has the DNA TGTGCCAGCAGTCCCCTTGGCGGACTAGGCACAGATACGCAGTATTTT.

V usage is TRBV6-6 and J usage is TRBJ1-5; a weak D match, TRBD1 (5 bases). This CDR3 region has 15 residues. Trimming removed 8 bases from V and 3 bases from J, with 17 bases in between. Germline loops: CDR1 MNHNY, CDR2 SVGAGI (reference sequence). CDR3 sequence reads: CASSQVRGTNQPQHF. In DNA form, the CDR3 reads TGTGCCAGCTCCCAGGTGAGGGGTACCAATCAGCCCCAGCATTTT.

The chain employs TRBV19 and TRBJ1-2; 9 nucleotides align to TRBD1. Looked up from germline, CDR1 is LNHDA and CDR2 is SQIVND (reference sequence). CDR3 length equals 15 residues. V lost 7 bases and J lost 6; bases outside the gene matches: 12. The CDR3 sequence is CASTGTGRVVNGYTF. CDR3 DNA sequence: TGTGCCAGTACTGGGACAGGGCGAGTAGTAAATGGCTACACCTTC.

V and J are TRBV27 and TRBJ1-5, with D maybe TRBD1 (6 bases). Germline assignment: CDR1 MNHEY and CDR2 SMNVEV (reference sequence). This CDR3 region has 15 residues. Between the trimmed V and J ends, which lost 0 bases and 2 bases, there was a span of 8 bases. CDR3 region: CASSLSGHGNQPQHF. CDR3 sequence (DNA): TGTGCCAGCAGTTTATCGGGACACGGCAATCAGCCCCAGCATTTT.

The chain is built from TRBV7-9 and TRBJ2-6; D perhaps matches TRBD2 (5 bases). The V gene's germline CDR1 is SEHNR and CDR2 FQNEAQ (reference sequence). CDR3 length equals 18 residues. V lost 2 bases, J lost 0 bases, and 14 bases lay in between. CDR3: CASSLRGTVGSGANVLTF. The CDR3 nucleotides are TGTGCCAGCAGCTTACGGGGAACTGTGGGCTCTGGGGCCAACGTCCTGACTTTC.

V is TRBV5-4 and J is TRBJ1-6; D is perhaps TRBD1 (6 bases). The germline CDR1 and CDR2 sequences are SGHNT and YYREEE (reference sequence). This CDR3 comprises 17 residues. Trimming pared 0 bases from V and 7 bases from J, leaving 17 bases between. Here the CDR3 reads CASSLASVGGPNSPLHF. CDR3 sequence (DNA): TGTGCCAGCAGCTTGGCCTCGGTGGGGGGGCCCAATTCACCCCTCCACTTT.

The rearrangement links TRBV27 to TRBJ2-1; 12 nucleotides line up with TRBD2. Germline V lookup: CDR1 MNHEY, CDR2 SMNVEV (reference sequence). After removal of 7 bases from V and 7 bases from J, the junction contained 8 bases not matched to a gene. This CDR3 has 15 residues. CDR3 nucleotides: TGTGCCAGCATTGACGGGACTAGCGGGTTTAATGAGCAGTTCTTC. Its protein product is CASIDGTSGFNEQFF.

Written as DNA, the CDR3 is TGCGCCAGCAGCTTGGGACCTTCTTCGGGCAGAACCTACAATGAGCAGTTCTTC. This gives the protein CASSLGPSSGRTYNEQFF. V and J are TRBV5-1 and TRBJ2-1, with D unclear. V lost 0 bases to trimming and J lost 2 bases, with 18 bases between them. Germline V CDR1 and CDR2: SGHRS, YFSETQ. This CDR3 contains 18 residues.

This clone was recorded only once. The rearrangement links TRBV4-1 to TRBJ1-5; D not resolved. The V gene lost 1 base and the J gene lost 0 bases, with 13 bases spanning the gap. Germline loops: CDR1 MGHRA, CDR2 YSYEKL. The CDR3 is 17 amino acids. CDR3 sequence (DNA): TGCGCCAGCAGCCAAGTGCCAGGCAGTTATAGCAATCAGCCCCAGCATTTT. This gives the protein CASSQVPGSYSNQPQHF.

J is TRBJ2-1 and V is TRBV10-3, with D possibly being TRBD2 (6 bases). This CDR3 spans 13 amino acids. The germline CDR1 and CDR2 sequences are ENHRY and SYGVKD. Trimming cost V 6 bases and J 5 bases, with 11 bases left between them. Here the CDR3 reads CAIRLGLNNEQFF. The CDR3 nucleotides are TGTGCCATCAGGTTGGGACTTAACAATGAGCAGTTCTTC.

This clone has only one observation. This chain's CDR3 is CASSQLDIIDNEQFF. Written as DNA, the CDR3 is TGTGCCAGCAGCCAACTCGACATCATAGACAATGAGCAGTTCTTC. The V call is TRBV14, the J call TRBJ2-1; D is unresolved. V was clipped by 2 bases and J by 5 bases, with 13 bases between them. This CDR3 is built from 15 residues. The germline V gene has CDR1 SGHDN and CDR2 FVKESK. The entire variable domain, with the rest obtained from reference TRBV14 and TRBJ2-1, is as follows: EAGVTQFPSHSVIEKGQTVTLRCDPISGHDNLYWYRRVMGKEIKFLLHFVKESKQDESGMPNNRFLAERTGGTYSTLKVQPAELEDSGVYFCASSQLDIIDNEQFFGPGTRLTVL.

V gene TRBV19 combines with J gene TRBJ2-3, with D uncertain. The V gene lost 7 bases and the J gene lost 0 bases, with 11 bases spanning the gap. Germline V gene lookup returns CDR1 LNHDA and CDR2 SQIVND (reference sequence). This CDR3 is 14 amino acids long. As DNA, the CDR3 is TGTGCCAGTAAGTTTGGCCTTAGCACAGATACGCAGTATTTT. Encoded protein: CASKFGLSTDTQYF. Complete variable domain (other parts from reference TRBV19 and TRBJ2-3): DGGITQSPKYLFRKEGQNVTLSCEQNLNHDAMYWYRQDPGQGLRLIYYSQIVNDFQKGDIAEGYSVSREKKESFPLTVTSAQKNPTAFYLCASKFGLSTDTQYFGPGTRLTVL.